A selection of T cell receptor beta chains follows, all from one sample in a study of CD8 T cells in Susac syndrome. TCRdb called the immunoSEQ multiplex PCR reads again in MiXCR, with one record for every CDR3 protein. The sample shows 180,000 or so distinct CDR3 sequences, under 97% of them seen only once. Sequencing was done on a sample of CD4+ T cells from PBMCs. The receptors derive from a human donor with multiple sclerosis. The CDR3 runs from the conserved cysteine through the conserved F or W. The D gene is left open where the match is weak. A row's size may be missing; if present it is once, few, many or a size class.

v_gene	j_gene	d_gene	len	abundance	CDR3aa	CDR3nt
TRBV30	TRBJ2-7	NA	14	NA	CAWSVLPGAAEQYF	TGTGCCTGGAGTGTACTTCCGGGGGCGGCCGAGCAGTACTTC
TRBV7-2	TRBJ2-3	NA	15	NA	CASSDRGPGTDTQYF	TGTGCCAGCAGCGACCGGGGCCCGGGGACAGATACGCAGTATTTT
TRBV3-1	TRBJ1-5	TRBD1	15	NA	CASSQGQGGGQPQHF	TGTGCCAGCAGCCAAGGACAGGGCGGGGGTCAGCCCCAGCATTTT
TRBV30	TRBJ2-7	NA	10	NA	CALQADEQYF	TGTGCCTTACAGGCGGACGAGCAGTACTTC
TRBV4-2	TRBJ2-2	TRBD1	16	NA	CASSPVGDRDTGELFF	TGTGCCAGCAGCCCTGTAGGGGACAGAGACACCGGGGAGCTGTTTTTT
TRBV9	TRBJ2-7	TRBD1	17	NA	CASSVGPSGQGVYEQYF	TGTGCCAGCAGCGTAGGCCCGTCGGGACAGGGGGTTTACGAGCAGTACTTC
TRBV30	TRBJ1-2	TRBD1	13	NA	CAWSAKGAAGYTF	TGTGCCTGGAGCGCTAAGGGGGCTGCGGGCTACACCTTC
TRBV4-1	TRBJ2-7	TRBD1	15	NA	CASSHLTGRSYEQYF	TGCGCCAGCAGCCACCTGACAGGGCGATCCTACGAGCAGTACTTC
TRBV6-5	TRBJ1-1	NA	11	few	CASSQGTEAFF	TGTGCCAGCAGTCAGGGGACTGAAGCTTTCTTT
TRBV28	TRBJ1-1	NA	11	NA	CASKVSTEAFF	TGTGCCAGCAAGGTGAGCACTGAAGCTTTCTTT
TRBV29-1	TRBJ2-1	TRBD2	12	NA	CSLAGRYNEQFF	TGCAGCTTAGCGGGGCGCTACAATGAGCAGTTCTTC
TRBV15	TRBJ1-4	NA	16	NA	CATSRDPGATNEKLFF	TGTGCCACCAGCAGAGATCCGGGAGCAACTAATGAAAAACTGTTTTTT
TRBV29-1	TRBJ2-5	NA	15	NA	CSVEVLAGSQETQYF	TGCAGCGTTGAAGTCCTAGCAGGAAGCCAAGAGACCCAGTACTTC
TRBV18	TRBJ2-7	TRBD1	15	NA	CASSPPGQGAYEQYF	TGTGCCAGCTCACCACCGGGACAGGGGGCCTACGAGCAGTACTTC
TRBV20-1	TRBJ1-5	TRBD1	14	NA	CSARAGQALQPQHF	TGCAGTGCTAGGGCTGGACAGGCCCTTCAGCCCCAGCATTTT
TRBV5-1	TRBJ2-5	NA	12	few	CASSLRGETQYF	TGCGCCAGCAGCTTGCGGGGAGAGACCCAGTACTTC
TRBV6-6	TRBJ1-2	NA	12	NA	CASGVRGLDYTF	TGTGCCAGCGGTGTCAGGGGTCTCGACTACACCTTC
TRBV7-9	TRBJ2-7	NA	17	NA	CASSLFLRTSQTYEQYF	TGTGCCAGCAGCTTATTCTTACGGACCTCCCAAACCTACGAGCAGTACTTC
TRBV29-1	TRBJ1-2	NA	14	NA	CSVEDLGGDYGYTF	TGCAGCGTTGAAGATCTAGGGGGGGACTATGGCTACACCTTC
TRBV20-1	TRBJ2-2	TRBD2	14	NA	CSASPSGVSGELFF	TGCAGTGCTAGCCCCAGCGGGGTATCCGGGGAGCTGTTTTTT
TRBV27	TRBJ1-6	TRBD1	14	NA	CASSLDRESSPLHF	TGTGCCAGCAGTTTAGACAGGGAGAGTTCACCCCTCCACTTT
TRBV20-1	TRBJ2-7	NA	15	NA	CSARGGTVLPSEQYF	TGCAGTGCCCGAGGAGGGACAGTACTCCCATCCGAGCAGTACTTC
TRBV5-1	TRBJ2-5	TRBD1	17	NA	CASSLEGPGTDQETQYF	TGCGCCAGCAGCTTAGAAGGCCCAGGGACAGACCAAGAGACCCAGTACTTC
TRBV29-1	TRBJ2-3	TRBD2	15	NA	CSASGTSGPGDTQYF	TGCAGCGCTTCCGGGACTAGCGGGCCAGGGGATACGCAGTATTTT
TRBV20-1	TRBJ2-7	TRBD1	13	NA	CSAARTGRPKGYF	TGCAGTGCTGCGAGGACAGGGCGCCCCAAGGGGTACTTC
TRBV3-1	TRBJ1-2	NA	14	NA	CASSQDVNWNGYTF	TGTGCCAGCAGCCAAGATGTCAACTGGAACGGCTACACCTTC
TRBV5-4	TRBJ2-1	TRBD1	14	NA	CASSPGQGEREQFF	TGTGCCAGCAGCCCCGGACAGGGAGAACGGGAGCAGTTCTTC
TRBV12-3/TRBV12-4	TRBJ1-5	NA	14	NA	CASSAGWPDQPQHF	TGTGCCAGCAGTGCAGGGTGGCCTGATCAGCCCCAGCATTTT
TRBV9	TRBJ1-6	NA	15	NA	CASSAEQGYNSPLHF	TGTGCCAGCAGCGCGGAACAGGGATATAATTCACCCCTCCACTTT
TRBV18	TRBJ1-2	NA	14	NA	CASSPLTGVGGYTF	TGTGCCAGCTCACCCCTGACCGGGGTAGGTGGCTACACCTTC